A single sample is the source of the 6 T cell receptor beta chains below, sequenced in a study of blood T cell repertoires in COVID-19. Using immunoSEQ multiplex PCR, the repertoire was profiled, and TCRdb retains in-frame clones only, with some absent. The sample carries 180,000 or so clones, 85% recorded once. The sample was peripheral blood. The source of these receptors is a woman aged 60-75 years with acute or convalescent COVID-19.

The chain has TRBV3-1 (or the pseudogene TRBV3-2) and TRBJ2-5, with 7 bases that match TRBD2. The V gene end was trimmed by 4 bases and the J gene end by 1 base; junction bases not matched to a gene: 9. Germline CDR1 LGHDT, CDR2 YNNKEL (reference sequence). The CDR3 contains 16 residues. In DNA form, the CDR3 reads TGTGCCAGCAGCCGTAGGGGAGCGGGAACCCAAGAGACCCAGTACTTC. Translation: CASSRRGAGTQETQYF.

This rearrangement joins TRBV9 to TRBJ1-2; 8 nucleotides align to TRBD1. Germline V gives CDR1 SGDLS, CDR2 YYNGEE. The CDR3 is 15 amino acids. J was trimmed by 2 bases and V by 2 bases; bases with no gene match: 5. The CDR3 region has the DNA TGTGCCAGCAGCGTTCGGACAGGGATGAACTATGGCTACACCTTC. Its translation: CASSVRTGMNYGYTF.

The V call is TRBV5-1, the J call TRBJ2-1; TRBD2 is a possible D gene (5 bases). Trimming cost V 4 bases and J 7 bases, with 15 bases left between them. This CDR3 has 14 residues. Germline V gives CDR1 SGHRS, CDR2 YFSETQ. As DNA, the CDR3 is TGCGCCAGCAGCGCCCTAGGAGGAGTAAATGAGCAGTTCTTC. It yields the protein CASSALGGVNEQFF.

This CDR3 reads CASPEGLTYNEQFF. The DNA for the CDR3 is TGTGCCAGCCCCGAGGGACTAACGTACAATGAGCAGTTCTTC. The rearrangement uses TRBV9 and TRBJ2-1, with 7 bases that match TRBD2. Germline trimming cut 7 bases from V and 4 bases from J; bases unmatched to any gene: 8. The CDR3 has 14 amino acids. Germline V gene data show CDR1 as SGDLS and CDR2 as YYNGEE.

V usage is TRBV2 and J usage is TRBJ1-6; 7 nucleotides line up with TRBD1. Per germline, CDR1 SNHLY and CDR2 FYNNEI. Losses at the gene ends were 6 bases for V and 10 bases for J; bases not matched to a gene: 9. There are 14 residues in the CDR3. Written as DNA, the CDR3 is TGTGCCAGCAGGGATTCGACAGGGTTGTCACCCCTCCACTTT. As protein: CASRDSTGLSPLHF.

This clone was counted a single time. V is TRBV15 and J is TRBJ1-6; D is unresolved. The length of the CDR3 is 14 residues. In germline, CDR1 is LNHNV, CDR2 YYDKDF (reference sequence). V gave up 5 bases and J gave up 9 bases, with 14 bases separating them. In nucleotides, the CDR3 is TGTGCCACCAGCCCCTCGATGGGGAGTTCACCCCTCCACTTT. This sequence encodes CATSPSMGSSPLHF.